This TCR beta chain derives from a study of T cells in Graves' hyperthyroidism and ophthalmopathy. The ends were cut back, 9 bases at V and 1 base at J, with 13 bases in the middle. The CDR3 length is 14 residues. Germline V gives CDR1 LNHDA, CDR2 SQIVND (reference sequence). This clonotype has only a few counts. The antigen is not known. It was RNA transcripts that yielded the amplified TCR beta CDR3 regions. HTBI primers were employed in a first-round RT-PCR of the TCR CDR3. TCRdb redid the calling of the multiplex PCR reads with MiXCR, one entry per CDR3 protein. The data show a few hundred thousand distinct CDR3 sequences, roughly 15% seen once. A Clinical Activity Score of at least 3, a NOSPECS grade of at least 4 and a duration under 3 months were recorded in the ophthalmopathy patients. Uncontrolled infection, other autoimmune disease, pregnancy or lactation barred patients from enrollment. Study-level findings and limits: Ophthalmopathy onset followed model prediction by a median approximately 6.2 months.

Sequenced: blood. The clonotype originates from a woman aged 25 to 39 with Graves' ophthalmopathy. This chain connects TRBV19 to TRBJ1-5; a weak D match, TRBD1 (5 bases). The CDR3 region has the DNA TGTGCCAGCGGGGGTTTCTTAAGCAATCAGCCCCAGCATTTT. Protein: CASGGFLSNQPQHF. Full variable domain (missing parts from reference TRBV19 and TRBJ1-5): DGGITQSPKYLFRKEGQNVTLSCEQNLNHDAMYWYRQDPGQGLRLIYYSQIVNDFQKGDIAEGYSVSREKKESFPLTVTSAQKNPTAFYLCASGGFLSNQPQHFGDGTRLSIL.